Described below is a single T cell receptor beta chain sequence and its context. No antigen is known for it. This sample is drawn from a study of response to subunit inactivated influenza vaccine. The germline V gene encodes CDR1 LGHNA and CDR2 YNFKEQ. V gave up 3 bases and J gave up 2 bases; unmatched junction bases: 8. The CDR3 is made up of 17 amino acids. Study conclusions and caveats: After each seasonal influenza vaccination, few new T cells are recruited, the authors suggested.

TCRdb independently ran MiXCR on the RT-PCR reads; one entry per CDR3 protein. The sample comprises 530,000 or so distinct CDR3 sequences, 12% of which are singletons, and roughly a tenth rests with the top ten. The input for sequencing was PBMCs from blood, taken on the day of vaccination. The chain uses TRBV4-2 and TRBJ2-3; 10 nucleotides match TRBD2. This TCR was recovered from a man aged 50-60 years who received an inactivated influenza vaccine. The chain's CDR3 is CASSQGTSGTITDTQYF. The DNA for the CDR3 is TGTGCCAGCAGCCAGGGAACTAGCGGGACTATCACAGATACGCAGTATTTT.